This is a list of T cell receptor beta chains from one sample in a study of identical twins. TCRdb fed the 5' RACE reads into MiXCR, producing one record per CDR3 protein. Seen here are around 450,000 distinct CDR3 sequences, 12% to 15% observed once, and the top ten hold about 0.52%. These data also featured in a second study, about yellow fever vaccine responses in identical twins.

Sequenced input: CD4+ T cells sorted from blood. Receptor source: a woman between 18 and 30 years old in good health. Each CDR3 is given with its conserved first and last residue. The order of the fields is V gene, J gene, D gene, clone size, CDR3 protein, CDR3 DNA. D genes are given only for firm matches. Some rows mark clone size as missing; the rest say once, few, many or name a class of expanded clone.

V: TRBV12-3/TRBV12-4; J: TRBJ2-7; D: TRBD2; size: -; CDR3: CASSFRRAGGRTSEQYF; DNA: TGTGCCAGCAGTTTTCGCCGAGCGGGGGGCCGCACCTCCGAGCAGTACTTC
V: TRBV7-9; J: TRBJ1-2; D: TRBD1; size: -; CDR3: CASSRTGGVGGYTF; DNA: TGTGCCAGCAGCCGCACAGGGGGCGTAGGTGGCTACACCTTC
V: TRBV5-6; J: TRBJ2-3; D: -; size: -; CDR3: CASSFYDRDSTDTQYF; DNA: TGTGCCAGCAGCTTCTATGACAGGGACTCCACAGATACGCAGTATTTT
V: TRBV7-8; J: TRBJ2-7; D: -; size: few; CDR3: CASSGKTVRIIHEQYF; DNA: TGTGCCAGCAGCGGGAAGACAGTCCGCATCATCCACGAGCAGTACTTC
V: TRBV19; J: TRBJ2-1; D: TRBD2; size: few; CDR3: CASSMTSGGVYNEQFF; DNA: TGTGCCAGTAGTATGACTAGCGGGGGGGTATACAATGAGCAGTTCTTC
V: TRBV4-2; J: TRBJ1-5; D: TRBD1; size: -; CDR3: CASSRSGGQGVQPQHF; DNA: TGTGCCAGCAGCCGAAGCGGGGGGCAGGGGGTTCAGCCCCAGCATTTT
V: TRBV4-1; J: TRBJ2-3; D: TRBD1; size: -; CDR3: CASSQTGDTDTQYF; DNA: TGCGCCAGCAGCCAAACAGGGGACACAGATACGCAGTATTTT
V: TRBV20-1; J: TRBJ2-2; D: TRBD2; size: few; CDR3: CSAAIAGGAPTGELFF; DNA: TGCAGTGCGGCTATAGCGGGGGGCGCGCCGACCGGGGAGCTGTTTTTT
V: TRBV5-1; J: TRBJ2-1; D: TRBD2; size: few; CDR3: CASSPGWASGSDEQFF; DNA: TGCGCCAGCAGCCCCGGGTGGGCTAGCGGGAGTGATGAGCAGTTCTTC
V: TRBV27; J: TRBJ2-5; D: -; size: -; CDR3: CASSSAGRETQYF; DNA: TGTGCCAGCAGTTCAGCGGGTAGAGAGACCCAGTACTTC
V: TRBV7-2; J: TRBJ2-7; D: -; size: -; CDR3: CASSLDSAEPYEQYF; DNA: TGTGCCAGCAGCTTGGACAGCGCTGAACCCTACGAGCAGTACTTC
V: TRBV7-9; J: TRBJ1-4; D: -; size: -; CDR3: CASSPGGGPNEKLFF; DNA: TGTGCCAGCAGCCCGGGTGGTGGGCCGAATGAAAAACTGTTTTTT
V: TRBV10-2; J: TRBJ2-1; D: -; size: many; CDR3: CASMDLQPPYNEQFF; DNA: TGCGCCAGCATGGATCTACAGCCCCCCTACAATGAGCAGTTCTTC
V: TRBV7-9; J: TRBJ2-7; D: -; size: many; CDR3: CASSLTGGARIYEQYF; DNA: TGTGCCAGCTCCTTGACCGGGGGAGCCAGAATCTACGAGCAGTACTTC
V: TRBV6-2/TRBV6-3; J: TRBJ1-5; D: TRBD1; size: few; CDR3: CASNRGSNQPQHF; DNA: TGTGCCAGTAACAGGGGCAGCAATCAGCCCCAGCATTTT
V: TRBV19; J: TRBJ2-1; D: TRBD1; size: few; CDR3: CASMDRISYNEQFF; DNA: TGTGCCAGTATGGACAGGATCTCCTACAATGAGCAGTTCTTC
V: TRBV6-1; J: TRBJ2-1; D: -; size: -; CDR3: CASRGSASNEEQFF; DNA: TGTGCCAGCAGAGGATCAGCAAGTAATGAGGAGCAGTTCTTC
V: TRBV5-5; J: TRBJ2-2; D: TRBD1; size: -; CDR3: CASSLASTGGYTGELFF; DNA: TGTGCCAGCAGCTTGGCCTCGACAGGGGGGTACACCGGGGAGCTGTTTTTT
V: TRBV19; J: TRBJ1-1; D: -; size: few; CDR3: CASSTYGRSGTEAFF; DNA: TGTGCCAGTAGTACCTATGGCCGGAGCGGCACTGAAGCTTTCTTT
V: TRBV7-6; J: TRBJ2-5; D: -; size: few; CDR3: CASRGQVETQYF; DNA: TGTGCCAGCAGGGGGCAGGTAGAGACCCAGTACTTC
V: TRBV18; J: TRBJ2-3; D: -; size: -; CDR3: CASSRRTGTKSTDTQYF; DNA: TGTGCCAGCTCACGACGAACCGGGACGAAGAGCACAGATACGCAGTATTTT
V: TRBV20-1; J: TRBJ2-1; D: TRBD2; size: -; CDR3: CSARPGLAVLGEQFF; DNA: TGCAGTGCTAGACCAGGACTAGCGGTTCTAGGGGAGCAGTTCTTC
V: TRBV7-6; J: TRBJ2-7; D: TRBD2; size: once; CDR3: CASSPGLKAYEQYF; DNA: TGTGCCAGCAGCCCGGGACTAAAAGCCTACGAGCAGTACTTC
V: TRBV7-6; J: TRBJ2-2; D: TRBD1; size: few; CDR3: CASRRTGEVGELFF; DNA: TGTGCCAGCAGGAGGACAGGGGAGGTCGGGGAGCTGTTTTTT
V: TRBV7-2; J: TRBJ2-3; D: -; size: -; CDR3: CASSLGPGYTDTQYF; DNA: TGTGCCAGCAGCTTAGGGCCAGGGTACACAGATACGCAGTATTTT
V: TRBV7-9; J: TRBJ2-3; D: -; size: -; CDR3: CASSSGGPSTDTQYF; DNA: TGTGCCAGCAGCTCCGGGGGGCCTAGCACAGATACGCAGTATTTT
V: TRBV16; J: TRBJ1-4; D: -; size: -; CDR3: CASSLRLEELFF; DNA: TGTGCCAGCAGCCTAAGGCTGGAGGAACTGTTTTTT
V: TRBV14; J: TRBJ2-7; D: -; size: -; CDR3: CASSQVPRGWQYF; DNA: TGTGCCAGCAGCCAAGTTCCCCGGGGGTGGCAGTACTTC
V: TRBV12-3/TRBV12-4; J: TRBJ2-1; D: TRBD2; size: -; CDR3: CASSLWREGQFF; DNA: TGTGCCAGCAGTTTATGGCGGGAGGGCCAGTTCTTC
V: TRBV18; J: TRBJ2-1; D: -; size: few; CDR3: CASSQRRGLGDEQFF; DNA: TGTGCCAGCTCGCAGCGCCGGGGTCTGGGGGATGAGCAGTTCTTC
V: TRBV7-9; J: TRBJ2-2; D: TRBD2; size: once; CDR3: CASTLAGGKTGELFF; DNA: TGTGCCAGCACCTTAGCGGGAGGAAAAACCGGGGAGCTGTTTTTT
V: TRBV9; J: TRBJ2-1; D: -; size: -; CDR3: CASSPRTEEYNEQFF; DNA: TGTGCCAGCAGCCCACGGACAGAAGAATACAATGAGCAGTTCTTC
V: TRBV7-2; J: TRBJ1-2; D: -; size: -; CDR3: CASSLGGFGYTF; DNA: TGTGCCAGCAGCTTAGGGGGTTTCGGCTACACCTTC
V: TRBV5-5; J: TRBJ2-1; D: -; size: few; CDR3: CASSLSPLRNNEQFF; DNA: TGTGCCAGCAGCTTGTCCCCATTAAGAAACAATGAGCAGTTCTTC
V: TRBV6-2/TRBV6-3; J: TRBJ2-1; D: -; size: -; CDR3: CASLSMERSSYNEQFF; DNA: TGTGCCAGCCTATCAATGGAGAGGAGCTCCTACAATGAGCAGTTCTTC
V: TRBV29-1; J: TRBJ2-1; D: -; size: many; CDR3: CSVEVGSNEQFF; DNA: TGCAGCGTTGAGGTAGGATCCAATGAGCAGTTCTTC
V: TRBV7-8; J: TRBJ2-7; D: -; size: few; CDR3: CASSRGMEQYF; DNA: TGTGCCAGCAGTCGTGGGATGGAGCAGTACTTC
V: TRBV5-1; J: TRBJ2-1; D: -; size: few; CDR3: CASRIAVGSYNEQFF; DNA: TGCGCCAGCAGAATAGCGGTCGGCTCCTACAATGAGCAGTTCTTC
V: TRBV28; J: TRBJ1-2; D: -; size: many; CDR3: CASSFGGGYGYTF; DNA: TGTGCCAGCAGTTTTGGGGGCGGCTATGGCTACACCTTC
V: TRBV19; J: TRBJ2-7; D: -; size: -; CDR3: CASRVRDTSYEQYF; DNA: TGTGCCAGTAGAGTCCGGGACACTTCCTACGAGCAGTACTTC
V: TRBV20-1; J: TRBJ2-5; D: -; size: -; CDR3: CSTPRDGRRETQYF; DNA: TGCAGTACCCCTAGGGACGGCCGTAGAGAGACCCAGTACTTC
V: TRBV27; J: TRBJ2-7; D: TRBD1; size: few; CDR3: CASRPLGTGGSEQYF; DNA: TGTGCCAGCAGACCCCTCGGGACAGGGGGCTCCGAGCAGTACTTC
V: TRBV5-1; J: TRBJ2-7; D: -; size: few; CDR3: CASSAGRDGYEQYF; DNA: TGCGCCAGCAGCGCAGGGCGTGACGGGTACGAGCAGTACTTC
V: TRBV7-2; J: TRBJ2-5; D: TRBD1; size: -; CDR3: CASGTGNHRGETQYF; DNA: TGTGCCAGTGGGACAGGGAATCATCGGGGGGAGACCCAGTACTTC
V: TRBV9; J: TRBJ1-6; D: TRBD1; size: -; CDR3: CASSVSRDRYNSPLHF; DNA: TGTGCCAGCAGCGTTAGCCGGGACAGATATAATTCACCCCTCCACTTT
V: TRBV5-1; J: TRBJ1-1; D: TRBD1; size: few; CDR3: CASSSTGGAYGTEAFF; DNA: TGCGCCAGCAGCTCTACAGGGGGCGCCTATGGCACTGAAGCTTTCTTT
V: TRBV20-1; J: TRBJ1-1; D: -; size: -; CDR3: CSARGWGFQNTEAFF; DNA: TGCAGTGCTAGAGGGTGGGGCTTCCAGAACACTGAAGCTTTCTTT
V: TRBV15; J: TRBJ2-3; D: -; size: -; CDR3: CATSQQRSDTDTQYF; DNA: TGTGCCACCAGCCAGCAAAGGTCCGACACAGATACGCAGTATTTT
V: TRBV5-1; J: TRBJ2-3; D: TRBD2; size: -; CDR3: CASSLAGGLDTQYF; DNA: TGCGCCAGCAGCTTGGCGGGAGGTTTGGATACGCAGTATTTT
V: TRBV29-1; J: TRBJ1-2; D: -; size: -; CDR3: CSVVLLGGYTF; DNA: TGCAGCGTTGTTCTCCTAGGTGGCTACACCTTC
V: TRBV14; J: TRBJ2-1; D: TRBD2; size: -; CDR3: CASSQPGLAGHNNEQFF; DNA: TGTGCCAGCAGCCAACCGGGACTAGCGGGGCATAACAATGAGCAGTTCTTC